The rows below give T cell receptor beta chains drawn from one sample of a study of blood T cell repertoires in COVID-19. Assay: immunoSEQ multiplex PCR; the TCRdb copy retains only in-frame clones and omits some. The table shows about 200,000 clones, with around 81% occurring only once. The sample taken for sequencing was PBMCs or T cells enriched from blood (not recorded which). These receptors originate from a man aged 35-49 years who had recovered from COVID-19. CDR3s include the opening cysteine and the closing phenylalanine or tryptophan. Fields, in order: clone size, D gene, J gene, V gene, CDR3 DNA, CDR3 protein. A D gene is named only where the DNA matches it firmly. Rows give clone size only sometimes, using once, few, many, or a class for an expanded clone.

clone size: NA
D gene: TRBD1
J gene: TRBJ1-6
V gene: TRBV3-1/TRBV3-2
CDR3 DNA: TGTGCCAGCTCGGGACGGGACAGGGGGACACCCCTCCACTTT
CDR3 protein: CASSGRDRGTPLHF

clone size: few
D gene: NA
J gene: TRBJ1-1
V gene: TRBV13
CDR3 DNA: TGTGCCAGCAGCCAGACACTAGGGTTCACTGAAGCTTTCTTT
CDR3 protein: CASSQTLGFTEAFF

clone size: NA
D gene: TRBD1
J gene: TRBJ1-1
V gene: TRBV30
CDR3 DNA: TGTGCCTGGAGTGCTGACAGGGCCGAAGTCACTGAAGCTTTCTTT
CDR3 protein: CAWSADRAEVTEAFF

clone size: NA
D gene: TRBD1
J gene: TRBJ1-4
V gene: TRBV9
CDR3 DNA: TGTGCCAGCAGCGGGACAGGGAAGACTAATGAAAAACTGTTTTTT
CDR3 protein: CASSGTGKTNEKLFF

clone size: NA
D gene: NA
J gene: TRBJ1-1
V gene: TRBV6-2/TRBV6-3
CDR3 DNA: TGTGCCAGCAGTTTCAGGGTCTACACTGAAGCTTTCTTT
CDR3 protein: CASSFRVYTEAFF

clone size: NA
D gene: NA
J gene: TRBJ1-1
V gene: TRBV28
CDR3 DNA: TGTGCCAGCACCTCTACTGGGGGCGGGAACACTGAAGCTTTCTTT
CDR3 protein: CASTSTGGGNTEAFF

clone size: NA
D gene: TRBD1
J gene: TRBJ1-6
V gene: TRBV19
CDR3 DNA: TGTGCCAGTAGTATTGGGACAGGAGATTATAATTCACCCCTCCACTTT
CDR3 protein: CASSIGTGDYNSPLHF

clone size: few
D gene: TRBD1
J gene: TRBJ1-1
V gene: TRBV19
CDR3 DNA: TGTGCCAGTAGTAGATGGACAGGGGGTATCACTGAAGCTTTCTTT
CDR3 protein: CASSRWTGGITEAFF

clone size: NA
D gene: TRBD1
J gene: TRBJ1-3
V gene: TRBV6-1
CDR3 DNA: TGTGCCAGCAGTGTTGTGGAGACAGGGAGAGGAAACACCATATATTTT
CDR3 protein: CASSVVETGRGNTIYF

clone size: NA
D gene: NA
J gene: TRBJ1-6
V gene: TRBV7-2
CDR3 DNA: TGTGCCAGCAGCTTAGACGTGACAGGACTGAGCTCCTATAATTCACCCCTCCACTTT
CDR3 protein: CASSLDVTGLSSYNSPLHF

clone size: NA
D gene: NA
J gene: TRBJ1-3
V gene: TRBV5-4
CDR3 DNA: TGTGCCAGCAGCCCGGACGTGAGGGGGGGCTCTGGAAACACCATATATTTT
CDR3 protein: CASSPDVRGGSGNTIYF

clone size: many
D gene: NA
J gene: TRBJ2-6
V gene: TRBV4-3
CDR3 DNA: TGCGCCAGCAGCCGTGTATCCTCTGGGGCCAACGTCCTGACTTTC
CDR3 protein: CASSRVSSGANVLTF

clone size: once
D gene: NA
J gene: TRBJ1-1
V gene: TRBV4-3
CDR3 DNA: TGCGCCAGCAGCCAAGAAGGGAGGACCCCGAGCACTGAAGCTTTCTTT
CDR3 protein: CASSQEGRTPSTEAFF

clone size: NA
D gene: NA
J gene: TRBJ1-1
V gene: TRBV10-3
CDR3 DNA: TGTGCCATCAGTGATGTAACAGGAGTGAACACTGAAGCTTTCTTT
CDR3 protein: CAISDVTGVNTEAFF

clone size: NA
D gene: NA
J gene: TRBJ1-5
V gene: TRBV5-1
CDR3 DNA: TGCGCCAGCAGCTTGGAAGGGGGGGCGTATCAGCCCCAGCATTTT
CDR3 protein: CASSLEGGAYQPQHF

clone size: once
D gene: NA
J gene: TRBJ1-2
V gene: TRBV20-1
CDR3 DNA: TGCAGTGCTGGACGGGACTCGGGCTACACCTTC
CDR3 protein: CSAGRDSGYTF

clone size: NA
D gene: TRBD1
J gene: TRBJ1-3
V gene: TRBV28
CDR3 DNA: TGTGCCAGCAGTCCCCCCTCGGGACAGGGTCCATTCACCATATATTTT
CDR3 protein: CASSPPSGQGPFTIYF

clone size: NA
D gene: NA
J gene: TRBJ2-3
V gene: TRBV4-1
CDR3 DNA: TGCGCCAGCAGCCAAGATCGGAGCCTATTCTTTAGCACAGATACGCAGTATTTT
CDR3 protein: CASSQDRSLFFSTDTQYF

clone size: once
D gene: NA
J gene: TRBJ1-2
V gene: TRBV5-4
CDR3 DNA: TGTGCCAGCAGCTCGCCGGGACCGGGGAGGGATGGCTACACCTTC
CDR3 protein: CASSSPGPGRDGYTF

clone size: NA
D gene: TRBD2
J gene: TRBJ2-5
V gene: TRBV4-1
CDR3 DNA: TGCGCCAGCAGCCAAGACCCTAGCGGGGGGATGGAGACCCAGTACTTC
CDR3 protein: CASSQDPSGGMETQYF

clone size: NA
D gene: TRBD1
J gene: TRBJ1-6
V gene: TRBV28
CDR3 DNA: TGTGCCAGCAGTTTGACAGGGGTTTCACCCCTCCACTTT
CDR3 protein: CASSLTGVSPLHF

clone size: NA
D gene: NA
J gene: TRBJ2-3
V gene: TRBV9
CDR3 DNA: TGTGCCAGCAGCGTAGCTACGGGAAGCACAGATACGCAGTATTTT
CDR3 protein: CASSVATGSTDTQYF

clone size: once
D gene: TRBD2
J gene: TRBJ2-7
V gene: TRBV3-1/TRBV3-2
CDR3 DNA: TGTGCCAGCAGCCAGGCTACGCCCCCTAGCGGCGAGCAGTACTTC
CDR3 protein: CASSQATPPSGEQYF

clone size: NA
D gene: TRBD1
J gene: TRBJ1-4
V gene: TRBV7-9
CDR3 DNA: TGTGCCAGCAGCTTAGTCCCGGGACAGGTCAATGAAAAACTGTTTTTT
CDR3 protein: CASSLVPGQVNEKLFF

clone size: NA
D gene: NA
J gene: TRBJ1-3
V gene: TRBV6-6
CDR3 DNA: TGTGCCAGCACCTCTCCCCAGGGCACCATATATTTT
CDR3 protein: CASTSPQGTIYF

clone size: NA
D gene: NA
J gene: TRBJ1-1
V gene: TRBV7-6
CDR3 DNA: TGTGCCAGCAGCTTACCAGGGGATACTGAAGCTTTCTTT
CDR3 protein: CASSLPGDTEAFF

clone size: NA
D gene: TRBD1
J gene: TRBJ1-2
V gene: TRBV25-1
CDR3 DNA: TGTGCCAGCAGACAGGGGGCGAGTGGCTACACCTTC
CDR3 protein: CASRQGASGYTF

clone size: NA
D gene: TRBD2
J gene: TRBJ2-5
V gene: TRBV4-1
CDR3 DNA: TGCGCCAGCAGCCACCGCGGACTAGCGGGGGATAAGACCCAGTACTTC
CDR3 protein: CASSHRGLAGDKTQYF

clone size: NA
D gene: TRBD1
J gene: TRBJ1-5
V gene: TRBV6-6
CDR3 DNA: TGTGCCAGCAGTCGATCCGGGACAGGGAGGGATCAGCCCCAGCATTTT
CDR3 protein: CASSRSGTGRDQPQHF

clone size: once
D gene: NA
J gene: TRBJ2-5
V gene: TRBV12-3/TRBV12-4
CDR3 DNA: TGTGCCAGCAGTAAACAGGGTTATAAGACCCAGTACTTC
CDR3 protein: CASSKQGYKTQYF

clone size: NA
D gene: NA
J gene: TRBJ1-1
V gene: TRBV29-1
CDR3 DNA: TGCAGCGTTGAAGTGGGGAGGTTCACTGAAGCTTTCTTT
CDR3 protein: CSVEVGRFTEAFF

clone size: NA
D gene: NA
J gene: TRBJ1-5
V gene: TRBV7-2
CDR3 DNA: TGTGCCAGCAGCTCGGAGTCCGGTCAGCCCCAGCATTTT
CDR3 protein: CASSSESGQPQHF

clone size: NA
D gene: NA
J gene: TRBJ1-2
V gene: TRBV7-2
CDR3 DNA: TGTGCCAGCAGCACTCAACAGGGTGTGAATGGCTACACCTTC
CDR3 protein: CASSTQQGVNGYTF

clone size: NA
D gene: NA
J gene: TRBJ2-5
V gene: TRBV5-6
CDR3 DNA: TGTGCCAGCAGCTTCGCGGCGATCCAAGAGACCCAGTACTTC
CDR3 protein: CASSFAAIQETQYF

clone size: NA
D gene: NA
J gene: TRBJ1-5
V gene: TRBV21-1
CDR3 DNA: TGTGCCAGCCTTATTGTAAGGGACGGGAGTCATTTAAGGTCCCAGCATTTT
CDR3 protein: CASLIVRDGSHLRSQHF

clone size: NA
D gene: NA
J gene: TRBJ1-4
V gene: TRBV11-2
CDR3 DNA: TGTGCCAGCAGCCGCGCGTTGATTGTTGATGAAAAACTGTTTTTT
CDR3 protein: CASSRALIVDEKLFF

clone size: NA
D gene: NA
J gene: TRBJ1-2
V gene: TRBV5-4
CDR3 DNA: TGTGCCAGCAGCTACGGGAGCTCCTATGGCTACACCTTC
CDR3 protein: CASSYGSSYGYTF

clone size: NA
D gene: NA
J gene: TRBJ1-6
V gene: TRBV30
CDR3 DNA: TGTGCCTGGAGTACCGGAGTCGTCGGTTCACCCCTCCACTTT
CDR3 protein: CAWSTGVVGSPLHF

clone size: NA
D gene: NA
J gene: TRBJ1-6
V gene: TRBV25-1
CDR3 DNA: TGTGCCAGCAGTGAATTGCAGGGAAATTCACCCCTCCACTTT
CDR3 protein: CASSELQGNSPLHF

clone size: NA
D gene: TRBD1
J gene: TRBJ1-1
V gene: TRBV5-4
CDR3 DNA: TGTGCCAGCAGCCCAAGGACAGGGGAAAGAGGTGAAGCTTTCTTT
CDR3 protein: CASSPRTGERGEAFF

clone size: NA
D gene: TRBD1
J gene: TRBJ2-7
V gene: TRBV4-3
CDR3 DNA: TGCGCCAGCAGCCAAGCCGACAGGGCCCCCTACGAGCAGTACTTC
CDR3 protein: CASSQADRAPYEQYF

clone size: NA
D gene: TRBD2
J gene: TRBJ2-2
V gene: TRBV9
CDR3 DNA: TGTGCCAGCAGCGCTAGCGGGCGGTCCTGGGGGGAGCTGTTTTTT
CDR3 protein: CASSASGRSWGELFF

clone size: NA
D gene: NA
J gene: TRBJ1-5
V gene: TRBV21-1
CDR3 DNA: TGTGCCAGCAGCAAAGGGACAGGGGATGGGGGCAATCAGCCCCAGCATTTT
CDR3 protein: CASSKGTGDGGNQPQHF

clone size: NA
D gene: TRBD2
J gene: TRBJ2-3
V gene: TRBV5-1
CDR3 DNA: TGCGCCAGCAGCGGCGGGACTAGCGGGGGCACAGATACGCAGTATTTT
CDR3 protein: CASSGGTSGGTDTQYF

clone size: NA
D gene: TRBD2
J gene: TRBJ2-1
V gene: TRBV2
CDR3 DNA: TGTGCCAGCAGTATGGGGGGACTAGCCCTCAATGAGCAGTTCTTC
CDR3 protein: CASSMGGLALNEQFF

clone size: once
D gene: NA
J gene: TRBJ1-1
V gene: TRBV11-1
CDR3 DNA: TGTGCCAGCAGACAGGACAGGAACACTGAAGCTTTCTTT
CDR3 protein: CASRQDRNTEAFF

clone size: NA
D gene: NA
J gene: TRBJ2-7
V gene: TRBV12-3/TRBV12-4
CDR3 DNA: TGTGCCAGCAGTAGGAACAGGGACGAGCAGTACTTC
CDR3 protein: CASSRNRDEQYF

clone size: few
D gene: TRBD1
J gene: TRBJ2-3
V gene: TRBV18
CDR3 DNA: TGTGCCAGCTCACCAGTCCGGGACAGCCCTAGCACAGATACGCAGTATTTT
CDR3 protein: CASSPVRDSPSTDTQYF

clone size: NA
D gene: NA
J gene: TRBJ2-1
V gene: TRBV6-2/TRBV6-3
CDR3 DNA: TGTGCCAGCAGTTATTTCCTGTACAATGAGCAGTTCTTC
CDR3 protein: CASSYFLYNEQFF

clone size: NA
D gene: NA
J gene: TRBJ1-2
V gene: TRBV13
CDR3 DNA: TGTGCCAGCAGCTCGCGGGGGGCAGCCCTCTACGGCTACACCTTC
CDR3 protein: CASSSRGAALYGYTF

clone size: few
D gene: NA
J gene: TRBJ1-6
V gene: TRBV10-3
CDR3 DNA: TGTGCCATCAGTGAACGAGGGGCAGGGGATTCACCCCTCCACTTT
CDR3 protein: CAISERGAGDSPLHF

clone size: NA
D gene: NA
J gene: TRBJ1-2
V gene: TRBV18
CDR3 DNA: TGTGCCAGCTCACCGGACGGACTTAGCGGCTACACCTTC
CDR3 protein: CASSPDGLSGYTF